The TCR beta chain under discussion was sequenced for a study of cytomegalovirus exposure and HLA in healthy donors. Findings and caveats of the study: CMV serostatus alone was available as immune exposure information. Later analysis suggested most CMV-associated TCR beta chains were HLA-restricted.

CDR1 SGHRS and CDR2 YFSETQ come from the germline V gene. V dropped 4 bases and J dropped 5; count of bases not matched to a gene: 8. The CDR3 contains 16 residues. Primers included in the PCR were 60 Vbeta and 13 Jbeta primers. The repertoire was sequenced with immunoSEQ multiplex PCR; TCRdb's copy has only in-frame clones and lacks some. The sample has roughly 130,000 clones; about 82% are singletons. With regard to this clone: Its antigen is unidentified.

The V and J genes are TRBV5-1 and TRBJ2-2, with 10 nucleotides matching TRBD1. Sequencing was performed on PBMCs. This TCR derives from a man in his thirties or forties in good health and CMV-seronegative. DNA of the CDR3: TGCGCCAGCAGCCCCGGGACAGGGGTAGGAACCGGGGAGCTGTTTTTT. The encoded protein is CASSPGTGVGTGELFF. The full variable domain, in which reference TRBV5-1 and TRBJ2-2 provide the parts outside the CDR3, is KAGVTQTPRYLIKTRGQQVTLSCSPISGHRSVSWYQQTPGQGLQFLFEYFSETQRNKGNFPGRFSGRQFSNSRSEMNVSTLELGDSALYLCASSPGTGVGTGELFFGEGSRLTVL.